These T cell receptor beta chains were read from a single sample in a study of response to subunit inactivated influenza vaccine. TCRdb processed the RT-PCR reads anew with MiXCR; each CDR3 protein has one entry. This sample carries fewer than 700,000 distinct CDR3 sequences, 10% to 15% of them seen once, and the ten largest clones take about 12%. Sample: PBMCs from blood, taken 40 to 50 days after vaccination. These receptors were taken from a man aged 50 to 59 who received an inactivated influenza vaccine. The CDR3 runs from the conserved cysteine through the conserved F or W. D genes are given only for firm matches. Not all rows give a size; the values are once, few, many and, for expanded clones, a class.

D	J	V	size	DNA	CDR3
NA	TRBJ1-6	TRBV5-1	few	TGCGCCAGCAGCTTGGAGGGACACTCCCCGAATTCACCCCTCCACTTT	CASSLEGHSPNSPLHF
TRBD1	TRBJ1-2	TRBV7-9	few	TGTGCCAGCAGCTTTACAGGGGATGGCTACACCTTC	CASSFTGDGYTF
TRBD1	TRBJ2-7	TRBV5-6	many	TGTGCCAGCAGCTACGGACAGGCCTCCTACGAGCAGTACTTC	CASSYGQASYEQYF
TRBD2	TRBJ2-3	TRBV7-2	NA	TGTGCCAGCAGCGTTCTAGCGGAGCATATCACAGATACGCAGTATTTT	CASSVLAEHITDTQYF
NA	TRBJ2-3	TRBV5-1	NA	TGCGCCAGCAGCTGGGACTCCGAGGATACGCAGTATTTT	CASSWDSEDTQYF
NA	TRBJ2-1	TRBV14	few	TGTGCCAGCAGCCAAGATGTCTGGGACAATGAGCAGTTCTTC	CASSQDVWDNEQFF
TRBD2	TRBJ2-1	TRBV5-1	NA	TGCGCCAGCAGCCGAATGATAGCGGGAGGAGGCAATGAGCAGTTCTTC	CASSRMIAGGGNEQFF
TRBD1	TRBJ2-7	TRBV4-1	NA	TGCGCCAGCAGCACGTTGGACAGGGACGAGCAGTACTTC	CASSTLDRDEQYF
TRBD1	TRBJ2-7	TRBV4-2	few	TGTGCCAGCAGCCGGAACGCCGGGACAGGGAACACCTACGAGCAGTACTTC	CASSRNAGTGNTYEQYF
NA	TRBJ1-5	TRBV6-2/TRBV6-3	many	TGTGCCAGCAGTTTTTGGGGGAGCAATCAGCCCCAGCATTTT	CASSFWGSNQPQHF
NA	TRBJ2-7	TRBV12-3/TRBV12-4	many	TGTGCCAGCAGTTTTTCCCCCGGGGCGTACTACGAGCAGTACTTC	CASSFSPGAYYEQYF
NA	TRBJ1-6	TRBV7-6	NA	TGTGCCAGCAGCCCTCCCCTCGGGTCACCCCTCCACTTT	CASSPPLGSPLHF
NA	TRBJ2-3	TRBV5-8	few	TGTGCCAGCAGTCCTCAGGGGTACGATACGCAGTATTTT	CASSPQGYDTQYF
TRBD1	TRBJ2-3	TRBV10-2	NA	TGCGCCAGCACCAATCCCGGGACAGGGAGCACAGATACGCAGTATTTT	CASTNPGTGSTDTQYF
TRBD2	TRBJ2-2	TRBV28	NA	TGTGCCAGCAGGACGACTAGCGGGAGGGTGAACACCGGGGAGCTGTTTTTT	CASRTTSGRVNTGELFF
TRBD1	TRBJ1-1	TRBV11-2	many	TGTGCCAGCAGCGTGGGACAGTTGAACACTGAAGCTTTCTTT	CASSVGQLNTEAFF
NA	TRBJ2-7	TRBV10-3	few	TGTGCCATCAGTGATCCTAGCGTCCGGGGGCCTTACGAGCAGTACTTC	CAISDPSVRGPYEQYF
TRBD2	TRBJ2-7	TRBV20-1	NA	TGCAGTGCTAGCGGTTGGGTAGCGGGAGCTTTTCCGGAGCAGTACTTC	CSASGWVAGAFPEQYF
TRBD1	TRBJ1-2	TRBV12-3/TRBV12-4	many	TGTGCCAGCAGCCCGACAGGGTCTGAGGATGGCTACACCTTC	CASSPTGSEDGYTF
NA	TRBJ2-3	TRBV12-3/TRBV12-4	many	TGTGCCAGCAGTTTTGGGAGTACGCAGTATTTT	CASSFGSTQYF
NA	TRBJ2-1	TRBV6-2/TRBV6-3	NA	TGTGCCAGCAGTTTCAGAGCGTCTCACAATGAGCAGTTCTTC	CASSFRASHNEQFF
NA	TRBJ2-6	TRBV4-3	few	TGCGCCAGCAGCCAAGAAAGCATCGGCATCTCTGGGGCCAACGTCCTGACTTTC	CASSQESIGISGANVLTF
TRBD1	TRBJ1-2	TRBV7-9	NA	TGTGCCAGCAGCTACAGGGGGCAAAGGAGGGGCTACACCTTC	CASSYRGQRRGYTF
NA	TRBJ1-5	TRBV12-3/TRBV12-4	many	TGTGCCAGCAGTTTAAACGGGGGGCTCGGTAATCAGCCCCAGCATTTT	CASSLNGGLGNQPQHF
TRBD1	TRBJ2-1	TRBV7-3	few	TGTGCCAGCGGTCAGGGGGCCTACAATGAGCAGTTCTTC	CASGQGAYNEQFF
TRBD2	TRBJ2-7	TRBV27	many	TGTGCCAGCAGTTTCATAGCGGGGGCCTACGAGCAGTACTTC	CASSFIAGAYEQYF
NA	TRBJ1-2	TRBV29-1	NA	TGCAGCGTTCCCGATTTTGGCTACACCTTC	CSVPDFGYTF
NA	TRBJ2-3	TRBV7-2	NA	TGTGCCAGTACTGCTAGCGGCACAGATACGCAGTATTTT	CASTASGTDTQYF
NA	TRBJ2-6	TRBV4-2	NA	TGTGCCAGCAGCCAAGGTCTCGCAGGGGCTTATGTCGCTGGGGCCAACGTCCTGACTTTC	CASSQGLAGAYVAGANVLTF
TRBD1	TRBJ2-7	TRBV5-1	few	TGCGCCAGCAGCCTTACGGGACAGGGTCCCTACGAGCAGTACTTC	CASSLTGQGPYEQYF
NA	TRBJ2-2	TRBV7-8	NA	TGTGCCAGCAGCTTAGGTCGGGTCTGGGGCTCGAACACCGGGGAGCTGTTTTTT	CASSLGRVWGSNTGELFF